This TCR beta chain was obtained from a study of response to subunit inactivated influenza vaccine. Study-wide points: Authors suggested seasonal influenza vaccinations each recruit few new T cells.

This clonotype has a count of ten or more. The target antigen is unknown. At one of its ends the junction is not consistent with the germline gene, which may arise from a read error. The germline V gene has CDR1 SGHRS and CDR2 YFSETQ. The CDR3 is made up of 14 amino acids. TCRdb used MiXCR to reprocess the RT-PCR reads, holding one entry per CDR3 protein. The sample lists 610,000 or so distinct CDR3 sequences, 12% to 15% occurring once. The sequence was collected from a man aged 50 to 59 who received an inactivated influenza vaccine. Here the sequenced sample was PBMCs from blood, taken about 11 days after vaccination. The V gene is TRBV5-1, the J gene TRBJ2-1; a weak D match, TRBD1 (6 bases). CDR3 protein: CATSLQGSWDEQFF. CDR3 nucleotides: TGCGCCACCAGCCTCCAGGGGAGCTGGGATGAGCAGTTCTTC.